The rows below give T cell receptor beta chains drawn from one sample of a study of a mutant IDH1 vaccine in newly diagnosed glioma. TCRdb keeps only in-frame clones here, not all; method: immunoSEQ multiplex PCR. The profile shows tens of thousands of clones, approximately 80% of them singletons. Their cognate antigens are unknown. This specimen was PBMCs, taken from a glioma patient whose treatment included an IDH1 peptide vaccine. These receptors came from a middle-aged woman with glioma. Some clones in this sample may be carry-over from other donors' samples. The CDR3 runs from the conserved cysteine through the conserved F or W.

CDR3aa,v_gene
CASIMTGVNTGELFF,TRBV5-1
CASSVETGPYEQYF,TRBV11-2
CASSKRTGGRSNYGYTF,TRBV19
CASSVRVAGGGTGGTDTQYF,TRBV9
CASSLVGRSNTEAFF,TRBV5-4
CASSGPGYEQYF,TRBV9
CAWSVGGQGITGELFF,TRBV30
CASSQDIGLAEAFF,TRBV4-2
CASAARGVSSTDTQYF,TRBV5-1
CASSGQGRTEAFF,TRBV2
CASSPPMGEQFF,TRBV7-2
CATRYSNSYEQYF,TRBV6-5
CASGLSGDRGETQYF,TRBV6-5
CASTQGTSGTSGNEQFF,TRBV4-2
CASSEQAGTEAFF,TRBV6-1
CASSDLFGGYTF,TRBV6-1
CASSYGPGQGKTEAFF,TRBV6-5
CASSSSSGTGVAGYTF,TRBV28
CASSFLAGNQETQYF,TRBV27
CASSAGTGGNEQYF,TRBV9
CASSLSYEQYF,TRBV7-9
CASSRPQGARPGANVLTF,TRBV5-4
CASSRTADTQYF,TRBV7-9
CASSPGTRANEQFF,TRBV25-1
CASSWGAGRNEAFF,TRBV5-5
CSASLGDTIYF,TRBV20-1
CSVVQGAKRETQYF,TRBV29-1
CASSPDRGLGTEAFF,TRBV5-4
CASSRDRTGAYNEQFF,TRBV4-3
CASSRDAGEPQHF,TRBV28
CASSEEGQRQAPLHF,TRBV2
CASSRIGSRDEQYF,TRBV4-2
CASSQEEQTPYNEQFF,TRBV4-3
CATAAGGSNEQFF,TRBV15
CASSVGGGKNIQYF,TRBV9
CSVGSSRSYEQYF,TRBV29-1
CASSAPGQGAEQPQHF,TRBV19
CASIRQGPNQPQHF,TRBV28
CASSFKQLTDQPQHF,TRBV5-5
CASSLVGGQPQHF,TRBV28
CASSLGLDSGAEAFF,TRBV5-1
CASSPGEDQPQHF,TRBV18
CASSALGVMGGGSGQETQYF,TRBV9
CASSSPGGPSGNTIYF,TRBV28
CASSLRLMGTGELFF,TRBV5-8
CASSLEVALYGYTF,TRBV7-9